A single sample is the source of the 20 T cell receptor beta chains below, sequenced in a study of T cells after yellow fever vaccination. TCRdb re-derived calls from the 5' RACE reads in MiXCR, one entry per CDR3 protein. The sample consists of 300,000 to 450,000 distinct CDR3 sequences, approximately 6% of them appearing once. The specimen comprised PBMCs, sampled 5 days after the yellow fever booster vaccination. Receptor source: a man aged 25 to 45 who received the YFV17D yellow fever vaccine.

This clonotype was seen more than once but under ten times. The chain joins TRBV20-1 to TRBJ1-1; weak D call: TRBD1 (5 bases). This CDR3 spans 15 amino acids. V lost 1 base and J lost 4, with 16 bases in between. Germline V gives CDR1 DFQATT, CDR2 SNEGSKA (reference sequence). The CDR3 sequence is CSARGGAGRFTEAFF. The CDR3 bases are TGCAGTGCTAGAGGTGGGGCGGGACGGTTCACTGAAGCTTTCTTT.

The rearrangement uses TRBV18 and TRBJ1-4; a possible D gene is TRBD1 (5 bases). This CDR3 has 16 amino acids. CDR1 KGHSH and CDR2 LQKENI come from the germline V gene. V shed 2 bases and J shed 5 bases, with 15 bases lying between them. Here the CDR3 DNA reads TGTGCCAGCTCACCAGGCAGGGTGGGACGGAATGAAAAACTGTTTTTT. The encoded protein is CASSPGRVGRNEKLFF.

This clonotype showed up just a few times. CDR3 sequence reads: CASSRLAGGPSYNEQFF. For the CDR3, the DNA is TGTGCCAGCAGCCGACTAGCGGGAGGGCCAAGCTACAATGAGCAGTTCTTC. The V and J genes are TRBV5-8 and TRBJ2-1; 14 bases fit TRBD2. Losses at the gene ends were 4 bases for V and 3 bases for J; bases not matched to a gene: 6. Germline V gene sequence: CDR1 SGHTS, CDR2 YDEGEE. The CDR3 sequence is 17 residues long.

The CDR3 reads CASRPTSGRTGELFF. For the CDR3, the DNA is TGTGCCAGCAGGCCGACTAGCGGGAGAACCGGGGAGCTGTTTTTT. The V and J genes are TRBV12-3 or TRBV12-4 and TRBJ2-2, with TRBD2 matching 12 bases. The CDR3 spans 15 residues. With V trimmed by 6 bases and J by 5 bases, 4 bases remained unmatched.

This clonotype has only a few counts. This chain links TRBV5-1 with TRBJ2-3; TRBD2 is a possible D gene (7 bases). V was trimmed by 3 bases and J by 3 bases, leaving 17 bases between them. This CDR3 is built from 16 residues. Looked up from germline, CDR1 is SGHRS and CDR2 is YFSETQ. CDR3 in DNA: TGCGCCAGCAGCTCGTTCGGGGGGCGCATTACAGATACGCAGTATTTT. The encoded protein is CASSSFGGRITDTQYF.

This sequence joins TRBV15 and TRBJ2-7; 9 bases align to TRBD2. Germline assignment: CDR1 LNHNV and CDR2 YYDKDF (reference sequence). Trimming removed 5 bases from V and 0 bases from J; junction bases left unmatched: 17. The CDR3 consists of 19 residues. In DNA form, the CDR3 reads TGTGCCACCAGCTCGAGAGGGCCTGGGGGGACTAGCTACTCCTACGAGCAGTACTTC. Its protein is CATSSRGPGGTSYSYEQYF.

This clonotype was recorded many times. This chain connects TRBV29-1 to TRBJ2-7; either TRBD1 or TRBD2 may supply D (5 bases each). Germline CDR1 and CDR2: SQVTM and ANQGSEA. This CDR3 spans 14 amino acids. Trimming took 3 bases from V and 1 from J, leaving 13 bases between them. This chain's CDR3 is CSVDIGANSYEQYF. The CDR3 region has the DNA TGCAGCGTTGATATCGGGGCTAATTCCTACGAGCAGTACTTC.

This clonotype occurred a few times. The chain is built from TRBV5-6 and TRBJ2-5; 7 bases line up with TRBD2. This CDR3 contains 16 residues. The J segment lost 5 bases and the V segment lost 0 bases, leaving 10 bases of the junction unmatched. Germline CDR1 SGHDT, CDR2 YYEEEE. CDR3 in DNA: TGTGCCAGCAGCTTGGGGCAGGGAGGGCCTTCGGAGACCCAGTACTTC. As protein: CASSLGQGGPSETQYF.

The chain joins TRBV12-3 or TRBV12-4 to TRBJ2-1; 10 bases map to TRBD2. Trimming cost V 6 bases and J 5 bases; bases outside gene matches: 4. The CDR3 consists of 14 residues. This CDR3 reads CASRGTSANNEQFF. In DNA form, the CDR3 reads TGTGCCAGCAGAGGGACTAGCGCTAACAATGAGCAGTTCTTC.

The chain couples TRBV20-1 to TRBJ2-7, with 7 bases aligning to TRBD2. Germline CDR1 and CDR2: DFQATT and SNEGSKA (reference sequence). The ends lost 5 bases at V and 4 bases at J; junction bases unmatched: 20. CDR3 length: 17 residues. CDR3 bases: TGCAGTGCTCCTCTAGCGGCATCCACCGAAGAGGGTTACGAGCAGTACTTC. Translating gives CSAPLAASTEEGYEQYF.

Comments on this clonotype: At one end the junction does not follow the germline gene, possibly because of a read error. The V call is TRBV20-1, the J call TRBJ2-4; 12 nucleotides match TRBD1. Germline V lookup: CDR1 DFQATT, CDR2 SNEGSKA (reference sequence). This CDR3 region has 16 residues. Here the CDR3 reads CSAMWDRGLAKNILYF. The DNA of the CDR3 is TGCAGTGCTATGTGGGACAGGGGGCTGGCCAAAAACATTCTGTACTTC.

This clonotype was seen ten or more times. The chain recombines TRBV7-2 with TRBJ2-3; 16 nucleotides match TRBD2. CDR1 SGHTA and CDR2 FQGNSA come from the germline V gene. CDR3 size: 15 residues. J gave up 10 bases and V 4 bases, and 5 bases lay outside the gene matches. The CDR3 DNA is TGTGCCAGCAGCTCGACCGGGACTAGCGGGAGGGCGCAGTATTTT. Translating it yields CASSSTGTSGRAQYF.

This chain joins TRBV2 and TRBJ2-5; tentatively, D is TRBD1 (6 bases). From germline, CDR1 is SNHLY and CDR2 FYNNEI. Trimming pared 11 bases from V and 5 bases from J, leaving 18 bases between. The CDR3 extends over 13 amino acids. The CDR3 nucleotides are TGTGCCGCGGACAGAAGTGGCGTGGAGACCCAGTACTTC. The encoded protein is CAADRSGVETQYF.

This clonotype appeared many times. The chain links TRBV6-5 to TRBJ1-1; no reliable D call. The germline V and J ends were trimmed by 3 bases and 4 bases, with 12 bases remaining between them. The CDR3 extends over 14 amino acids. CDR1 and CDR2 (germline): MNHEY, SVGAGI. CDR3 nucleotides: TGTGCCAGCAGTTATAGAACTGGCGGCACTGAAGCTTTCTTT. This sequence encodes CASSYRTGGTEAFF.

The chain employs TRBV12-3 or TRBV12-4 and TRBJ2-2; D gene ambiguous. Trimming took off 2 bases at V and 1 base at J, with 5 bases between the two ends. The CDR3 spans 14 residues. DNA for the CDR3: TGTGCCAGCAGTTTATGGCGGAACACCGGGGAGCTGTTTTTT. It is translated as CASSLWRNTGELFF.

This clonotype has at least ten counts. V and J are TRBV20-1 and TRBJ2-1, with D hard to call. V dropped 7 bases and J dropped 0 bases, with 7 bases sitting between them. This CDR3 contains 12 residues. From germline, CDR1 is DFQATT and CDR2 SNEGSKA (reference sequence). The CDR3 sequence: CSVKTSYNEQFF. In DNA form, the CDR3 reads TGCAGTGTTAAGACCTCCTACAATGAGCAGTTCTTC.

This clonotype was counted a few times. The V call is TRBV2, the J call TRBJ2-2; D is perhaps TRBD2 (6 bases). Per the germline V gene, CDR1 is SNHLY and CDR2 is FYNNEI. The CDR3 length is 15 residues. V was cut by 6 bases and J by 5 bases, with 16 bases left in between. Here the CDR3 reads CASRTRAGLTGELFF. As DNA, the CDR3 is TGTGCCAGCAGGACTAGAGCGGGCCTAACCGGGGAGCTGTTTTTT. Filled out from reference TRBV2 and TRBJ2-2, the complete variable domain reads EPEVTQTPSHQVTQMGQEVILRCVPISNHLYFYWYRQILGQKVEFLVSFYNNEISEKSEIFDDQFSVERPDGSNFTLKIRSTKLEDSAMYFCASRTRAGLTGELFFGEGSRLTVL.

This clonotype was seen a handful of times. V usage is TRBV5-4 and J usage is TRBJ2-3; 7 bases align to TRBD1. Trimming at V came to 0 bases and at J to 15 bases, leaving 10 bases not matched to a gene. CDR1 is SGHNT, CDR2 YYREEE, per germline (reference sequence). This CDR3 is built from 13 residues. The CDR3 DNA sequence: TGTGCCAGCAGCTTGGACCGGGACAGAAAGAAATATTTT. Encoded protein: CASSLDRDRKKYF.

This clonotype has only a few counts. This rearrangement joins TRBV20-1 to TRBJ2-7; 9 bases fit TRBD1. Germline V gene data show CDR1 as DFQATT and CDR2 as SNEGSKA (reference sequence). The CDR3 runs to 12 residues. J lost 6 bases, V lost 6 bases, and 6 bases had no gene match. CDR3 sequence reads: CSAQDRGREQYF. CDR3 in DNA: TGCAGTGCCCAGGACAGGGGCCGCGAGCAGTACTTC.

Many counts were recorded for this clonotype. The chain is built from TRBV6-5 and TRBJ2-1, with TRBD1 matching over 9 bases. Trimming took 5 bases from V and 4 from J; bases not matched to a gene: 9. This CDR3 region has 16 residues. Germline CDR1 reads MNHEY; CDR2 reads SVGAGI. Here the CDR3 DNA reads TGTGCCAGCAGTCTTACCCTCGGGACAGGGTACAATGAGCAGTTCTTC. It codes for CASSLTLGTGYNEQFF.